This paragraph reports one TCR beta chain. This clonotype was seen only a few times. There is no known antigen for this receptor. No base qualities exist here, and no much larger clone lies one base off it. These data belong to a study of post-analysis software for immune sequencing data (dated by TCRdb to the mid-2010s). Background on the whole study: Disease courses on record covered relapsing-remitting, secondary progressive and progressive-relapsing multiple sclerosis, though some patients had no subtype annotation. A subset of samples was prepared in parallel using single-end sample barcoding, then pooled and co-amplified after Illumina adapter ligation. The patient repertoires were compared against approximately twelve previously published healthy control repertoires obtained from donors aged roughly 6 to 28 years.

Libraries were constructed by PCR. TCRdb lists the instrument as Illumina HiSeq 2500. To reduce PCR and sequencing biases, unique molecular identifiers were incorporated into the TCR beta cDNA libraries. Every 1 to 10 million input T cells yielded approximately 500,000 cDNA molecules, meaning each molecule approximated one T cell. The patient libraries were prepared and sequenced using the same protocol as the earlier healthy control dataset. Samples belonging to the same batch were prepared together, multiplexed and sequenced on a shared HiSeq lane. Concerning the study's data processing: MIGEC handled the raw barcoded reads, throwing out single-read molecular identifier groups before consensus assembly and CDR3 extraction. Clonotype tables were post-analysed with VDJtools, normalizing diversity by down-sampling all datasets to the smallest sample size. Repertoire overlap clustering matched CDR3 amino acid but not nucleotide sequences to correct batch-related cross-sample contamination. TCRdb passed the public sequencing reads through fastp at Q25 and MiXCR, retaining productive beta sequences. All rows with the same CDR3 protein become a single entry with the most common DNA and genes. Clone size and V and J calls follow TCRdb, not the original study. The sample table shows 740,000 or so distinct CDR3 sequences, and roughly 50% are seen once. The ten largest account for about 4.8% of the sample.

To demonstrate the VDJtools post-analysis software, TCR beta repertoires were profiled from the peripheral blood of about 13 young patients with multiple sclerosis. The patients with multiple sclerosis were children and adolescents between roughly 6 and 15 years of age. Based on the germline V gene, the CDR1 and CDR2 sequences are SGHTA and FQGNSA. Including the terminal cysteine and phenylalanine, the CDR3 comprises 19 residues. The entry retains the CDR3 DNA only, 57 bases that are in frame from base 1. For this chain, trimming is 5 bases at the V end and 6 bases at the J end, and the number of junction bases without a gene match is 13. General conclusions and limits of the study: Strong co-clustering of samples prepared in the same batch was shown by direct clustering with F measure, prompting a batch-effect correction. The control group was slightly older than the multiple sclerosis patient group. Significantly lower normalized Chao1 diversity was found in multiple sclerosis patients than in controls, suggesting substantial peripheral T-cell clonal expansion. Patients showed significantly higher frequencies than controls for about 5 TRBV segments, among them TRBV5-6, TRBV5-1 and TRBV20-1.

This receptor was obtained from a girl aged 5 to 17 with multiple sclerosis. Rearrangement joined TRBV7-2 to TRBJ2-4; TRBD2 lines up with 16 middle nucleotides. Sequenced input: blood. Here is the DNA: TGTGCCAGCAGCGCACCACCGGGACTAGCGGGAGGGCCGGGAAACATTCAGTACTTC. It translates as CASSAPPGLAGGPGNIQYF.